This TCR beta chain was captured in a study of T-cell memory formation after mild COVID-19. Study conclusions and caveats: Contracting CD4+ clones lay largely in CM and EM, with CD8+ ones residing in EMRA.

V lost 6 bases and J 0 bases, leaving 19 bases between the germline ends. CDR3 length equals 18 residues. The germline gives CDR1 KGHDR, CDR2 SFDVKD. To note about this clonotype: Its antigen remains unknown.

A 5'RACE reaction primed in the constant segment made cDNA libraries of TCR alpha and TCR beta, and these carried sample barcodes and UMIs. TCRdb reanalysed the 5' RACE reads using MiXCR and keeps one entry per CDR3 protein. The table includes tens of thousands of distinct CDR3 sequences, 11% to 15% detected once. The source of this sequence is an adult woman who had mild COVID-19 (a few samples of this study predate the infection). Cell type and time point are not known. The chain combines TRBV24-1 with TRBJ2-2; D uncertain. Sample: PBMCs or a T cell subset sorted from them (not recorded which). The CDR3 is CATSNSQDQSPNTGELFF. The CDR3, as DNA: TGTGCCACCAGTAATAGTCAAGATCAATCACCGAACACCGGGGAGCTGTTTTTT.